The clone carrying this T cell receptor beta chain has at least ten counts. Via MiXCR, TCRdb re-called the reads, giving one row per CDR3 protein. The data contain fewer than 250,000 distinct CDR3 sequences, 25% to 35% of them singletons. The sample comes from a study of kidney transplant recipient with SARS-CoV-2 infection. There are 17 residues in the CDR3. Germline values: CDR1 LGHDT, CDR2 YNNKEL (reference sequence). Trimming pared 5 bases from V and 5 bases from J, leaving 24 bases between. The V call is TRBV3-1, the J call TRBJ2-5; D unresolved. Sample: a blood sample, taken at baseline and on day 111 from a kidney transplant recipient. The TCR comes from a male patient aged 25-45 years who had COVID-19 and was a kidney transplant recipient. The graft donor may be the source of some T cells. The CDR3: CASSSTFPISFSETQYF. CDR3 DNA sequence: TGTGCCAGCAGCAGCACATTTCCCATTTCTTTCTCTGAGACCCAGTACTTC.